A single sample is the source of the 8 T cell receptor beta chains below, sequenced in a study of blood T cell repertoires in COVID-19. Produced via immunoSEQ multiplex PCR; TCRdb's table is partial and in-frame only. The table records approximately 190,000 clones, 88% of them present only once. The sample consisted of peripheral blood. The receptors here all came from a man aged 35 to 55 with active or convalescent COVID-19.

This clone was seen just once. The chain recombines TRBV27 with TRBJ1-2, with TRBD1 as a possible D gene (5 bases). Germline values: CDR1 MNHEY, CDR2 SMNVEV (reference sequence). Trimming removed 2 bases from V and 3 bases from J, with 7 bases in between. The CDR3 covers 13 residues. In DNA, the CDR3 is TGTGCCAGCAGTTTACGGGGGGACTATGGCTACACCTTC. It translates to CASSLRGDYGYTF.

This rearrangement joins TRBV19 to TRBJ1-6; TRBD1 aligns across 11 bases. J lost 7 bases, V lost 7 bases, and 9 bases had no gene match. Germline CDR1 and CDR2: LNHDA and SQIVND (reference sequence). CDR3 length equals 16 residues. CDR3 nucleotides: TGTGCCAGTAAGAGGGCTGGGACAGGGGGAAATTCACCCCTCCACTTT. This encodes CASKRAGTGGNSPLHF.

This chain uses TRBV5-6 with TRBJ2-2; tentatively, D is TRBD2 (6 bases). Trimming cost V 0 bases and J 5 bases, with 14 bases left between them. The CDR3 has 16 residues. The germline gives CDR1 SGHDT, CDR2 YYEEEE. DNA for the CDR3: TGTGCCAGCAGCTTGGGCGGGGCGGCCCTTACCGGGGAGCTGTTTTTT. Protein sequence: CASSLGGAALTGELFF.

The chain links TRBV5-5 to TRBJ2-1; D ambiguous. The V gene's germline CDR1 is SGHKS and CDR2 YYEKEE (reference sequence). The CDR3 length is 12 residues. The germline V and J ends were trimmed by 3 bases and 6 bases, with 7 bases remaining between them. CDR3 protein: CASSSESNEQFF. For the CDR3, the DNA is TGTGCCAGCAGCTCCGAGTCCAATGAGCAGTTCTTC.

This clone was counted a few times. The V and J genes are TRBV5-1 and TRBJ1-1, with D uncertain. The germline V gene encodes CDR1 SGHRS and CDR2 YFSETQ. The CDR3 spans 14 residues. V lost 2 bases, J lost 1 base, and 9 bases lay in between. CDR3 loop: CASSFSPGNTEAFF. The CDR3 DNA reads TGCGCCAGCAGCTTTTCGCCCGGGAACACTGAAGCTTTCTTT. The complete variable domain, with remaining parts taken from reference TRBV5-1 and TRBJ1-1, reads KAGVTQTPRYLIKTRGQQVTLSCSPISGHRSVSWYQQTPGQGLQFLFEYFSETQRNKGNFPGRFSGRQFSNSRSEMNVSTLELGDSALYLCASSFSPGNTEAFFGQGTRLTVV.

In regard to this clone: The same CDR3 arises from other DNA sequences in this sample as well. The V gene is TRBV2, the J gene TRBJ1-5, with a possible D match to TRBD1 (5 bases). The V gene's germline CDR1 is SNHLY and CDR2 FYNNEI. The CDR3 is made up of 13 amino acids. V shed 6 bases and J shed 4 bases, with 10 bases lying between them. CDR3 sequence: CASRGTVNQPQHF. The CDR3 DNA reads TGTGCCAGCAGGGGGACTGTTAATCAGCCCCAGCATTTT.

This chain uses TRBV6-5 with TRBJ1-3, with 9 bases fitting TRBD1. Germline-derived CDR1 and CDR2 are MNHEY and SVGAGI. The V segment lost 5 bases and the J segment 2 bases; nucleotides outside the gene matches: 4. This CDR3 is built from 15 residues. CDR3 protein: CASSLGQGPGNTIYF. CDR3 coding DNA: TGTGCCAGCAGTCTCGGACAGGGGCCTGGAAACACCATATATTTT.

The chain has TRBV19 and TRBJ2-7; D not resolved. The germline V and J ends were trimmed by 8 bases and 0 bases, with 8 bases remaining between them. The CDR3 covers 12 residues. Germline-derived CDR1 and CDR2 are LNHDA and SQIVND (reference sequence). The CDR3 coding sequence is TGTGCCAGTCTACAGAACTCCTACGAGCAGTACTTC. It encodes CASLQNSYEQYF.